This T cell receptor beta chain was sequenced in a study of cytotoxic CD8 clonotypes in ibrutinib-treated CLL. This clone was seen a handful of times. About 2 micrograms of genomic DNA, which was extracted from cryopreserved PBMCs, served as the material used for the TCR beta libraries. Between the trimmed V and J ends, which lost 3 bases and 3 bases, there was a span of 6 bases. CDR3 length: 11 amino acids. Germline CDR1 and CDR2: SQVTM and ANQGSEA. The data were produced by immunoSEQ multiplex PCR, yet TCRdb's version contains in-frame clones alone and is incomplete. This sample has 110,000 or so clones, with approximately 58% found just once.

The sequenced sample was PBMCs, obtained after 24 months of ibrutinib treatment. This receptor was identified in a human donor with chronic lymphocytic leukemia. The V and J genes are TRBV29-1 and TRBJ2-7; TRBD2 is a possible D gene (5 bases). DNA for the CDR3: TGCAGCGTTGAGAGGGACTACGAGCAGTACTTC. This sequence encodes CSVERDYEQYF.